These T cell receptor beta chains were read from a single sample in a study of cytomegalovirus exposure and HLA in healthy donors. Measured with immunoSEQ multiplex PCR; TCRdb has only the in-frame clones, and not every one. The table has approximately 100,000 clones, just under 75% seen once. The sample consisted of PBMCs. The receptor set was obtained from a man aged 45-60 years in good health and CMV-seropositive. Each CDR3 is given with its conserved first and last residue. A D gene is named only where the DNA matches it firmly. Some rows have no size entry. The others give once, few or many, or a class for an expanded clone.

cdr3_nt: TGTGCCAGCAGCTTGGGTATAGCGGGAGGGCGGAACTACGAGCAGTACTTC
cdr3_aa: CASSLGIAGGRNYEQYF
clone_size: few
cdr3_length: 17
d_call: TRBD2
v_call: TRBV5-6
j_call: TRBJ2-7

cdr3_nt: TGTGCCAGCTTAGCAGGGGGCGCGGGTGGGGCCAACGGCCTGACTTTC
cdr3_aa: CASLAGGAGGANGLTF
clone_size: .
cdr3_length: 16
d_call: TRBD1
v_call: TRBV2
j_call: TRBJ2-6

cdr3_nt: TGTGCCAGCATATTCGGGGAGGCCCTCCGCGAGCAGTACTTC
cdr3_aa: CASIFGEALREQYF
clone_size: .
cdr3_length: 14
d_call: .
v_call: TRBV6-1
j_call: TRBJ2-7

cdr3_nt: TGTGCCAGCAGTTACTCGACTAGGCTACAAGAGACCCAGTACTTC
cdr3_aa: CASSYSTRLQETQYF
clone_size: .
cdr3_length: 15
d_call: .
v_call: TRBV6-6
j_call: TRBJ2-5

cdr3_nt: TGCGCCAGCAGCCAAGATCCGCGGATTGAGCAGTTCTTC
cdr3_aa: CASSQDPRIEQFF
clone_size: .
cdr3_length: 13
d_call: .
v_call: TRBV4-1
j_call: TRBJ2-1

cdr3_nt: TGTGCCAGCAGTGAATGGAGCGGGCGTACCGGGGAGCTGTTTTTT
cdr3_aa: CASSEWSGRTGELFF
clone_size: .
cdr3_length: 15
d_call: .
v_call: TRBV25-1
j_call: TRBJ2-2

cdr3_nt: TGCGCCAGCAGCCGTGGGGGACTTCTAGCCAAAAACAGTCAGTACTTC
cdr3_aa: CASSRGGLLAKNSQYF
clone_size: .
cdr3_length: 16
d_call: .
v_call: TRBV4-1
j_call: TRBJ2-4

cdr3_nt: TGTGCTAGTGGGTACGTAGCGGGAGCCCTACCGGGGAGCGAGCAGTACTTC
cdr3_aa: CASGYVAGALPGSEQYF
clone_size: .
cdr3_length: 17
d_call: TRBD2
v_call: TRBV12-5
j_call: TRBJ2-7

cdr3_nt: TGCGCCAGCTCGGGGGGCTCCCTCGGCGAGCAGTACTTC
cdr3_aa: CASSGGSLGEQYF
clone_size: .
cdr3_length: 13
d_call: .
v_call: TRBV5-1
j_call: TRBJ2-7

cdr3_nt: TGTGCCAGCCGGGACAGGGTCCCCTATGGCTACACCTTC
cdr3_aa: CASRDRVPYGYTF
clone_size: .
cdr3_length: 13
d_call: TRBD1
v_call: TRBV28
j_call: TRBJ1-2

cdr3_nt: TGTGCCAGCAGCTTGTTTGAGGGACGGGGGGGCTCTAGCACAGATACGCAGTATTTT
cdr3_aa: CASSLFEGRGGSSTDTQYF
clone_size: .
cdr3_length: 19
d_call: TRBD2
v_call: TRBV5-5
j_call: TRBJ2-3

cdr3_nt: TGTGCCAGCAGCGTAGGGGGCGGACAGGGGCTCTATGGCTACACCTTC
cdr3_aa: CASSVGGGQGLYGYTF
clone_size: .
cdr3_length: 16
d_call: TRBD1
v_call: TRBV9
j_call: TRBJ1-2

cdr3_nt: TGTGCCAGCAGTCGGGGTTATGACGGGGAGCTGTTTTTT
cdr3_aa: CASSRGYDGELFF
clone_size: .
cdr3_length: 13
d_call: .
v_call: TRBV27
j_call: TRBJ2-2

cdr3_nt: TGTGCCAGCAGCCAAGAGATCCGGGAGGGACAAGAGACCCAGTACTTC
cdr3_aa: CASSQEIREGQETQYF
clone_size: .
cdr3_length: 16
d_call: TRBD2
v_call: TRBV4-2
j_call: TRBJ2-5

cdr3_nt: TGTGCCAGCAGCCAAGGCCGGTACTCGAACACCGGGGAGCTGTTTTTT
cdr3_aa: CASSQGRYSNTGELFF
clone_size: once
cdr3_length: 16
d_call: .
v_call: TRBV14
j_call: TRBJ2-2

cdr3_nt: TGTGCAAGTCGCTTCCACACGGGCGTAGGGACTCAGCGTTACAATGAGCAGTTCTTC
cdr3_aa: CASRFHTGVGTQRYNEQFF
clone_size: .
cdr3_length: 19
d_call: .
v_call: TRBV12-2
j_call: TRBJ2-1

cdr3_nt: TGTGCCAGCAGCTCCCGGGACTCAGAGGCCTACAATGAGCAGTTCTTC
cdr3_aa: CASSSRDSEAYNEQFF
clone_size: .
cdr3_length: 16
d_call: .
v_call: TRBV11-1
j_call: TRBJ2-1

cdr3_nt: TGTGCCAGCAGTGAATCGGGGGACGAGACCCAGTACTTC
cdr3_aa: CASSESGDETQYF
clone_size: .
cdr3_length: 13
d_call: .
v_call: TRBV6-1
j_call: TRBJ2-5

cdr3_nt: TGTGCCAGCAGCTTTTACGCCGACAAGAACACTGAAGCTTTCTTT
cdr3_aa: CASSFYADKNTEAFF
clone_size: few
cdr3_length: 15
d_call: .
v_call: TRBV7-2
j_call: TRBJ1-1

cdr3_nt: TGTGCCAGCGGATGGACAGGACCCGCAACTAATGAAAAACTGTTTTTT
cdr3_aa: CASGWTGPATNEKLFF
clone_size: .
cdr3_length: 16
d_call: TRBD1
v_call: TRBV28
j_call: TRBJ1-4

cdr3_nt: TGTGCCAGCCCGCGGGCTGGAAACACCATATATTTT
cdr3_aa: CASPRAGNTIYF
clone_size: few
cdr3_length: 12
d_call: .
v_call: TRBV5-8
j_call: TRBJ1-3

cdr3_nt: TGTGCCAGCAGCCCCACGGGGGGGCCTGAAGGCTACACCTTC
cdr3_aa: CASSPTGGPEGYTF
clone_size: .
cdr3_length: 14
d_call: .
v_call: TRBV9
j_call: TRBJ1-2

cdr3_nt: TGTGCCAGCAGTGAAGCAATAGGACAGGGTCCCTATGGCTACACCTTC
cdr3_aa: CASSEAIGQGPYGYTF
clone_size: .
cdr3_length: 16
d_call: TRBD1
v_call: TRBV6-1
j_call: TRBJ1-2

cdr3_nt: TGTGCCAGTACCCGGGACAGAGTCTCCTACGAGCAGTACTTC
cdr3_aa: CASTRDRVSYEQYF
clone_size: .
cdr3_length: 14
d_call: TRBD1
v_call: TRBV19
j_call: TRBJ2-7

cdr3_nt: TGTGCCAGCAAGGTGGGGGGGGAATCACCCCTCCACTTT
cdr3_aa: CASKVGGESPLHF
clone_size: few
cdr3_length: 13
d_call: .
v_call: TRBV2
j_call: TRBJ1-6

cdr3_nt: TGTGCCAGTAGTATAGGAGGATGGAGGGAGCAGTACTTC
cdr3_aa: CASSIGGWREQYF
clone_size: .
cdr3_length: 13
d_call: .
v_call: TRBV19
j_call: TRBJ2-7

cdr3_nt: TGTGCCAGCAGCCTCAATCTAGCGGGGGGGACAGATACGCAGTATTTT
cdr3_aa: CASSLNLAGGTDTQYF
clone_size: .
cdr3_length: 16
d_call: TRBD2
v_call: TRBV7-3
j_call: TRBJ2-3

cdr3_nt: TGCGCCAGCAGCTTACCAGGGGGCTCGTATGGCTACACCTTC
cdr3_aa: CASSLPGGSYGYTF
clone_size: few
cdr3_length: 14
d_call: TRBD1
v_call: TRBV5-1
j_call: TRBJ1-2

cdr3_nt: TGTGCCAGCAGCACGGGACAGGGGGGATACGCTGAAGCTTTCTTT
cdr3_aa: CASSTGQGGYAEAFF
clone_size: .
cdr3_length: 15
d_call: TRBD1
v_call: TRBV9
j_call: TRBJ1-1

cdr3_nt: TGTGCCAGTAGTATCCGGGACACTTCCTACGAGCAGTACTTC
cdr3_aa: CASSIRDTSYEQYF
clone_size: .
cdr3_length: 14
d_call: .
v_call: TRBV19
j_call: TRBJ2-7

cdr3_nt: TGTGCCAGCAGTGACTCGACAGGCGGAGGACCCCTCCACTTT
cdr3_aa: CASSDSTGGGPLHF
clone_size: .
cdr3_length: 14
d_call: .
v_call: TRBV6-4
j_call: TRBJ1-6

cdr3_nt: TGTGCCTGGAACAGGAGTCCCTACGAGCAGTACTTC
cdr3_aa: CAWNRSPYEQYF
clone_size: once
cdr3_length: 12
d_call: .
v_call: TRBV30
j_call: TRBJ2-7

cdr3_nt: TGTGCCAGCACCCTGGAGGACAGGGGCCCTGAAGCTTTCTTT
cdr3_aa: CASTLEDRGPEAFF
clone_size: .
cdr3_length: 14
d_call: TRBD1
v_call: TRBV2
j_call: TRBJ1-1

cdr3_nt: TGTGCCAGCAGCTTGCCACTTGGTTACGAGCAGTACTTC
cdr3_aa: CASSLPLGYEQYF
clone_size: few
cdr3_length: 13
d_call: .
v_call: TRBV5-5
j_call: TRBJ2-7

cdr3_nt: TGCGCCAGCAGCTCAAGACAGGACTCCCAACTAGCCAAAAACATTCAGTACTTC
cdr3_aa: CASSSRQDSQLAKNIQYF
clone_size: once
cdr3_length: 18
d_call: .
v_call: TRBV4-1
j_call: TRBJ2-4

cdr3_nt: TGTGCTAGCCGCCGAGACTCAGAGACCCAGTACTTC
cdr3_aa: CASRRDSETQYF
clone_size: .
cdr3_length: 12
d_call: .
v_call: TRBV12-5
j_call: TRBJ2-5

cdr3_nt: TGTGCCAGCAGCTTGGGGACAGCTATCTACGAGCAGTACTTC
cdr3_aa: CASSLGTAIYEQYF
clone_size: .
cdr3_length: 14
d_call: .
v_call: TRBV5-6
j_call: TRBJ2-7

cdr3_nt: TGTGCCAGCAGCGCGGGACTAGCGGGAGGGCCGACAGATACGCAGTATTTT
cdr3_aa: CASSAGLAGGPTDTQYF
clone_size: .
cdr3_length: 17
d_call: TRBD2
v_call: TRBV11-3
j_call: TRBJ2-3

cdr3_nt: TGTGCCAGCAGTCGGACTAGCGGGGGGGGTGGGGGTACGCAGTATTTT
cdr3_aa: CASSRTSGGGGGTQYF
clone_size: once
cdr3_length: 16
d_call: TRBD2
v_call: TRBV2
j_call: TRBJ2-3

cdr3_nt: TGTGCCAGTAGCTTGGGGAGGGGCTACACCTTC
cdr3_aa: CASSLGRGYTF
clone_size: .
cdr3_length: 11
d_call: .
v_call: TRBV19
j_call: TRBJ1-2

cdr3_nt: TGCGCCAGCAGCCAAGTAGGAGCGGGAGGGCCGGGGGACAATGAGCAGTTCTTC
cdr3_aa: CASSQVGAGGPGDNEQFF
clone_size: .
cdr3_length: 18
d_call: TRBD2
v_call: TRBV4-1
j_call: TRBJ2-1

cdr3_nt: TGTGCCAGCAGTGATGGGCTAGGACTTGAGCAGTTCTTC
cdr3_aa: CASSDGLGLEQFF
clone_size: .
cdr3_length: 13
d_call: .
v_call: TRBV2
j_call: TRBJ2-1

cdr3_nt: TGTGCCAGCAGCTTGGTGGATATGGGGCGAGGCAGGCCACCCCTCCACTTT
cdr3_aa: CASSLVDMGRGRPPLHF
clone_size: .
cdr3_length: 17
d_call: .
v_call: TRBV5-5
j_call: TRBJ1-6

cdr3_nt: TGTGCCAGCAGCTCACAGGGAGACACTGAAGCTTTCTTT
cdr3_aa: CASSSQGDTEAFF
clone_size: .
cdr3_length: 13
d_call: .
v_call: TRBV7-9
j_call: TRBJ1-1

cdr3_nt: TGTGCCAGCAGCTTAGCGCGGGAGACAGGAGCTTTTGAAAAACTGTTTTTT
cdr3_aa: CASSLARETGAFEKLFF
clone_size: .
cdr3_length: 17
d_call: .
v_call: TRBV11-1
j_call: TRBJ1-4